A selection of T cell receptor beta chains follows, all from one sample in a study of cytomegalovirus exposure and HLA in healthy donors. Measured with immunoSEQ multiplex PCR; TCRdb has only the in-frame clones, and not every one. The table includes 100,000 to 150,000 clones, around two thirds detected once. Specimen: PBMCs. These receptors came from a man aged 60-69 years in good health and CMV-seropositive. Both conserved end residues are part of each CDR3. The D gene is left open where the match is weak. Size values are once, few and many counts, or a class for expanded clones, and some rows have none.

cdr3_length | j_call | v_call | clone_size | d_call | cdr3_nt | cdr3_aa
13 | TRBJ2-7 | TRBV4-1 | - | - | TGCGCCAGCAGCCAATCGACTGCGTACGAGCAGTACTTC | CASSQSTAYEQYF
14 | TRBJ1-2 | TRBV27 | few | TRBD1 | TGTGCCAGCAGCCTTGGGGGGACAGGGGGAGTCTACACCTTC | CASSLGGTGGVYTF
17 | TRBJ1-3 | TRBV18 | - | - | TGTGCCAGCTCACCACTCATGGGAGATATCTCTGGAAACACCATATATTTT | CASSPLMGDISGNTIYF
11 | TRBJ1-1 | TRBV11-2 | - | - | TGTGCCAGCTCGGGATACACTGAAGCTTTCTTT | CASSGYTEAFF
13 | TRBJ2-1 | TRBV27 | - | - | TGTGCCTGCGGGACGGACTTCTACAATGAGCAGTTCTTC | CACGTDFYNEQFF
14 | TRBJ1-1 | TRBV5-1 | - | TRBD1 | TGCGCCAGCAGTCGGGGGACAGGGAACACTGAAGCTTTCTTT | CASSRGTGNTEAFF
16 | TRBJ2-3 | TRBV5-1 | once | TRBD1 | TGCGCCAGCAGCCCTGGCGGGCAGGGGGCGGTTGATACGCAGTATTTT | CASSPGGQGAVDTQYF
12 | TRBJ2-7 | TRBV7-9 | - | - | TGTGCCAGCAGCTTGGACGGACAGGAGCAGTACTTC | CASSLDGQEQYF
16 | TRBJ2-3 | TRBV5-6 | few | TRBD2 | TGTGCCAGCACTTTGACGAGCGGGGGGGTCACAGATACGCAGTATTTT | CASTLTSGGVTDTQYF
13 | TRBJ1-6 | TRBV7-9 | - | - | TGTGCCAGCAGCTCCATGCGCAATTCACCCCTCCACTTT | CASSSMRNSPLHF
15 | TRBJ2-1 | TRBV10-1 | - | TRBD2 | TGCGCCAGCAGCGTTTCTAGCGGGGGGGCCGTTGAGCAGTTCTTC | CASSVSSGGAVEQFF
14 | TRBJ2-2 | TRBV29-1 | - | TRBD2 | TGCAGCATACGGACTAGCGGAGACACCGGGGAGCTGTTTTTT | CSIRTSGDTGELFF
14 | TRBJ1-1 | TRBV28 | - | - | TGTGCCAGCAGTTTTATGCAGGGTCGTACTGAAGCTTTCTTT | CASSFMQGRTEAFF
14 | TRBJ1-1 | TRBV11-3 | - | - | TGTGCCAGCAGTGACAATCCCACGAACACTGAAGCTTTCTTT | CASSDNPTNTEAFF
15 | TRBJ2-7 | TRBV28 | - | TRBD2 | TGTGCCAGCAGACTAGCGGGGGACCACTCCTACGAGCAGTACTTC | CASRLAGDHSYEQYF
15 | TRBJ2-7 | TRBV5-4 | - | TRBD1 | TGTGCCAGCAGCCGAGACAGGGGGGCCTTCTACGAGCAGTACTTC | CASSRDRGAFYEQYF
16 | TRBJ1-2 | TRBV23-1 | - | TRBD1 | TGCGCCTTATTATCTGGGACAGCCCGCCTAGACTATGGCTACACCTTC | CALLSGTARLDYGYTF
13 | TRBJ2-1 | TRBV9 | - | TRBD2 | TGTGCCAGCGGCCTAGCGGGTGTCAATGAGCAGTTCTTC | CASGLAGVNEQFF
15 | TRBJ2-7 | TRBV2 | - | - | TGTGCCCAACACAGAACCGGGACTTCTCGGCACGAGCAGTACTTC | CAQHRTGTSRHEQYF
15 | TRBJ2-7 | TRBV21-1 | - | - | TGTGCCAGCAGCAAGACAGTTAACTACTACTACGAGCAGTACTTC | CASSKTVNYYYEQYF
16 | TRBJ2-3 | TRBV5-1 | few | - | TGCGCCAGCAGCTTGGATCTGAGCGGTAGCACAGATACGCAGTATTTT | CASSLDLSGSTDTQYF
15 | TRBJ2-7 | TRBV5-1 | - | TRBD1 | TGCGCCAGCACCCCTATGGGACAGGGGTTATACGAGCAGTACTTC | CASTPMGQGLYEQYF
15 | TRBJ1-3 | TRBV30 | few | - | TGTGCCTGGAGTGTTGGTCGCGGCGTTGGAAACACCATATATTTT | CAWSVGRGVGNTIYF
12 | TRBJ2-5 | TRBV21-1 | - | - | TGTGCCAGAACAGGGGGCCAAGAGACCCAGTACTTC | CARTGGQETQYF
13 | TRBJ2-7 | TRBV29-1 | - | TRBD2 | TGCAGCGTTGCGGGGGGGGCCGCCTACGAGCAGTACTTC | CSVAGGAAYEQYF
16 | TRBJ2-7 | TRBV11-2 | few | TRBD2 | TGTGCCAGCAGCTTGGTTTTAGCGGGCCTACTTTACGAGCAGTACTTC | CASSLVLAGLLYEQYF
13 | TRBJ2-5 | TRBV27 | - | - | TGTGCCAGCAGTTTGAGTTACAGGGAGACCCAGTACTTC | CASSLSYRETQYF